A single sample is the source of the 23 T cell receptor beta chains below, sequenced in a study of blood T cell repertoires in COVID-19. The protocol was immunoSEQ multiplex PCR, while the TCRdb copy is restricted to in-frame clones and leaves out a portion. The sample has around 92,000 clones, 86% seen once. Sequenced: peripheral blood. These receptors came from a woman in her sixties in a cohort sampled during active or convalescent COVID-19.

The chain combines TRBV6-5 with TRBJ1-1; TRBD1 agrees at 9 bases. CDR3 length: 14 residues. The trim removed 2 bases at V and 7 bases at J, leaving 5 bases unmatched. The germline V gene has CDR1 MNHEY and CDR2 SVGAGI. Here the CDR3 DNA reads TGTGCCAGCAGTTACGGGACAGGGCAGGGTGAAGCTTTCTTT. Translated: CASSYGTGQGEAFF.

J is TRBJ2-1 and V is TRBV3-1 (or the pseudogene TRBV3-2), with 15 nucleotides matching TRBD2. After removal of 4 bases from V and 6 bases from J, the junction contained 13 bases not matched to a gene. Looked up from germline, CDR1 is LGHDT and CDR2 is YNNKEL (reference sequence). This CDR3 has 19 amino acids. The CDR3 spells CASSPSPGLAGGTGNEQFF. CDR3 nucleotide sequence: TGTGCCAGCAGCCCGTCACCGGGACTAGCGGGAGGAACTGGCAATGAGCAGTTCTTC.

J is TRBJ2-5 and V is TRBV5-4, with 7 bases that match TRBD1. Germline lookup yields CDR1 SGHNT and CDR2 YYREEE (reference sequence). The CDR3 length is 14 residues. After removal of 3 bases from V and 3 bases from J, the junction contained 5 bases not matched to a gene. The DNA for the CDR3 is TGTGCCAGCAGCTACCGGGACAGTGAAGAGACCCAGTACTTC. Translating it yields CASSYRDSEETQYF.

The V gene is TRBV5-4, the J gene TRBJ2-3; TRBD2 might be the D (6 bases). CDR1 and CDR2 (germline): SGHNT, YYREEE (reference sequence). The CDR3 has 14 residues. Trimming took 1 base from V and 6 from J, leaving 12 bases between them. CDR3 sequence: CASSLSGSEDTQYF. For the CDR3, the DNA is TGTGCCAGCAGCTTGAGCGGGTCCGAGGATACGCAGTATTTT.

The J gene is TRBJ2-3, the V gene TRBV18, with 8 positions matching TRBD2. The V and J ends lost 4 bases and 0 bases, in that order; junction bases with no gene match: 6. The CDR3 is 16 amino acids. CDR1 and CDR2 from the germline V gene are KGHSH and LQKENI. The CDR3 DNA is TGTGCCAGCTCACACATCTCGGGGGGGAGCACAGATACGCAGTATTTT. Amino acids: CASSHISGGSTDTQYF. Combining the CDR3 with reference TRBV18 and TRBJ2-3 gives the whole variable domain NAGVMQNPRHLVRRRGQEARLRCSPMKGHSHVYWYRQLPEEGLKFMVYLQKENIIDESGMPKERFSAEFPKEGPSILRIQQVVRGDSAAYFCASSHISGGSTDTQYFGPGTRLTVL.

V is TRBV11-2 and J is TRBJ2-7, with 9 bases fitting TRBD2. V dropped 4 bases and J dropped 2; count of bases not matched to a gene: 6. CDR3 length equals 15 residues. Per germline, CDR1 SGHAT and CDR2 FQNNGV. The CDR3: CASSSGSGGTYEQYF. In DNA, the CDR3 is TGTGCCAGCAGCTCAGGTAGCGGGGGAACCTACGAGCAGTACTTC.

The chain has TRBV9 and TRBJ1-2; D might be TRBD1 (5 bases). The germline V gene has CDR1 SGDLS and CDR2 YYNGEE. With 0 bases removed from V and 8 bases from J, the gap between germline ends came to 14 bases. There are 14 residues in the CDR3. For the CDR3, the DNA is TGTGCCAGCAGCGTAGCGGGGAGGGGATGGGGCTACACCTTC. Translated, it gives CASSVAGRGWGYTF.

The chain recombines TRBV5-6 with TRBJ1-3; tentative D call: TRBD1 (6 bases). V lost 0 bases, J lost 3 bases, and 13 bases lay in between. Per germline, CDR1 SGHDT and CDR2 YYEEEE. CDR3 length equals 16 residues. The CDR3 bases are TGTGCCAGCAGCTTGGGGGCGGGGGGCCGTGGAAACACCATATATTTT. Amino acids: CASSLGAGGRGNTIYF.

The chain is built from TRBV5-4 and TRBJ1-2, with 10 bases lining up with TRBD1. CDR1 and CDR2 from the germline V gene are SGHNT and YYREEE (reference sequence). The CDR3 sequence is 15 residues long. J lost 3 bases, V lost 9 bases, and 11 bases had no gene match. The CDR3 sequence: CATTEGQGPDYGYTF. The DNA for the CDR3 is TGTGCCACCACCGAGGGACAGGGGCCCGACTATGGCTACACCTTC.

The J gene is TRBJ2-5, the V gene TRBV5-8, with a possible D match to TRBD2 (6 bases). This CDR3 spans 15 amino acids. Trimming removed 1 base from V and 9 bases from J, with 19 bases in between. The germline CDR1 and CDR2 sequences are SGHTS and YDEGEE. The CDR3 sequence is CASSLFIGGPGAQYF. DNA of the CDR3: TGTGCCAGCAGCTTGTTCATCGGAGGCCCGGGGGCCCAGTACTTC.

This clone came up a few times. This CDR3 is CASSEGTGGYNEQFF. The CDR3 DNA sequence: TGTGCCAGCAGTGAAGGGACAGGGGGCTACAATGAGCAGTTCTTC. This sequence joins TRBV28 and TRBJ2-1; 11 bases fit TRBD1. Germline CDR1 and CDR2: MDHEN and SYDVKM. This CDR3 contains 15 residues. The V segment lost 5 bases and the J segment 3 bases; nucleotides outside the gene matches: 3. Combining the CDR3 with reference TRBV28 and TRBJ2-1 gives the whole variable domain DVKVTQSSRYLVKRTGEKVFLECVQDMDHENMFWYRQDPGLGLRLIYFSYDVKMKEKGDIPEGYSVSREKKERFSLILESASTNQTSMYLCASSEGTGGYNEQFFGPGTRLTVL.

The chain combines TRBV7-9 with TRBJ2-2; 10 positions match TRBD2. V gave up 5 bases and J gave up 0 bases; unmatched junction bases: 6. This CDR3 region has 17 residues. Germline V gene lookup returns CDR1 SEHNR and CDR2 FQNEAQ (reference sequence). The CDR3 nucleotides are TGTGCCAGCAGCGAATTAGCGGGGGGTCCGAACACCGGGGAGCTGTTTTTT. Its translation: CASSELAGGPNTGELFF.

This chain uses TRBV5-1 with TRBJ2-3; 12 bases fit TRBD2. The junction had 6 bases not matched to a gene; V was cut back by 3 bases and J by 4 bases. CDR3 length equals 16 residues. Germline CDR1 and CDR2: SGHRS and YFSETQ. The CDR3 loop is CASSWRTSGDSDTQYF. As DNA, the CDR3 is TGCGCCAGCAGCTGGCGGACTAGCGGGGATTCAGATACGCAGTATTTT.

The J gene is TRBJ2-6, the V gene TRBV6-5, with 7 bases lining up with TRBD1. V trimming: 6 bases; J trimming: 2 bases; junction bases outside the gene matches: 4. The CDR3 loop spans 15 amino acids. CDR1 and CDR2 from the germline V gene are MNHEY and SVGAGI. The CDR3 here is CASRQGQAGANVLTF. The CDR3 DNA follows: TGTGCCAGCAGACAGGGGCAAGCTGGGGCCAACGTCCTGACTTTC.

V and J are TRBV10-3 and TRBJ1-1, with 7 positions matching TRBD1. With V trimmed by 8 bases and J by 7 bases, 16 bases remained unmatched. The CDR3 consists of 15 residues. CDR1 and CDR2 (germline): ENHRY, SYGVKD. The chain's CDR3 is CAISESTGTAFEAFF. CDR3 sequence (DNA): TGTGCCATCTCGGAATCGACCGGGACAGCTTTTGAAGCTTTCTTT.

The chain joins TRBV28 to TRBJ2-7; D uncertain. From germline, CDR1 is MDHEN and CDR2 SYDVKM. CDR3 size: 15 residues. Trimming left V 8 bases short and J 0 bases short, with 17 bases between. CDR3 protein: CASDPRGVGSYEQYF. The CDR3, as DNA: TGTGCCAGCGACCCTCGAGGAGTGGGCTCCTACGAGCAGTACTTC.

This CDR3 reads CASSTSQGAGEQYF. As DNA, the CDR3 is TGTGCCAGCAGCACCTCCCAGGGGGCCGGCGAGCAGTACTTC. The chain combines TRBV5-4 with TRBJ2-7, with 8 bases that match TRBD1. CDR1 SGHNT and CDR2 YYREEE come from the germline V gene (reference sequence). V shed 4 bases, J shed 6 bases, and the junction held 9 bases outside the gene matches. The CDR3 runs 14 residues.

CDR3 region: CASRPPGGYGYTF. DNA for the CDR3: TGTGCCAGCAGGCCCCCCGGGGGCTATGGCTACACCTTC. The chain combines TRBV28 with TRBJ1-2; weak D call: TRBD1 (5 bases). Germline CDR1 MDHEN, CDR2 SYDVKM. Trimming took 6 bases from V and 4 from J, leaving 12 bases between them. This CDR3 has 13 residues.

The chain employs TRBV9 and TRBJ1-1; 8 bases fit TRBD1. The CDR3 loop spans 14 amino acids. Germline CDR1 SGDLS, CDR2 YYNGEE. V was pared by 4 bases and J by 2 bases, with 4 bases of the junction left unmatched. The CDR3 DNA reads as TGTGCCAGCAGCCCCGGGACAGGAAACACTGAAGCTTTCTTT. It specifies CASSPGTGNTEAFF.

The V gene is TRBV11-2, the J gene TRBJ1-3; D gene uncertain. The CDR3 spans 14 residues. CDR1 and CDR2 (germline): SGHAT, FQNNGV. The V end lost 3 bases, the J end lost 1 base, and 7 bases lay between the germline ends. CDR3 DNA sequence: TGTGCCAGCAGCTTCGGCGGGTCTGGAAACACCATATATTTT. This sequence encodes CASSFGGSGNTIYF. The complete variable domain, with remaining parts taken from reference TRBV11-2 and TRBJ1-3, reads EAGVAQSPRYKIIEKRQSVAFWCNPISGHATLYWYQQILGQGPKLLIQFQNNGVVDDSQLPKDRFSAERLKGVDSTLKIQPAKLEDSAVYLCASSFGGSGNTIYFGEGSWLTVV.

CDR3 residues: CASSNRDTQYF. DNA of the CDR3: TGTGCCAGCAGCAACCGGGATACGCAGTATTTT. This chain links TRBV6-5 with TRBJ2-3; D not resolved. Trimming cost V 6 bases and J 6 bases, with 7 bases left between them. Germline CDR1 is MNHEY and CDR2 is SVGAGI. The CDR3 is made up of 11 amino acids.

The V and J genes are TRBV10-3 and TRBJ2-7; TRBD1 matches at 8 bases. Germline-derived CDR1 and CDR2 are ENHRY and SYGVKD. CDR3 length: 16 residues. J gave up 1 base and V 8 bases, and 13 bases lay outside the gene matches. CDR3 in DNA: TGTGCCATCTGCGGGGCGGGGCAGGGGGCGTCCTACGAGCAGTACTTC. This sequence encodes CAICGAGQGASYEQYF.

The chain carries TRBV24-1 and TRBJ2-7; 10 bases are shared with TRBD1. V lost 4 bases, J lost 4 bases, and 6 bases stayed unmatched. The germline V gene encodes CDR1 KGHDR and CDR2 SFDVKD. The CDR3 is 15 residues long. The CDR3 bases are TGTGCCACCAGTGACCCGGGACAGGGGAAGTACGAGCAGTACTTC. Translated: CATSDPGQGKYEQYF.